The 14 T cell receptor beta chains reported below all come from one sample, sequenced in a study of blood T cells in healthy people across ages. PCR was performed a second time for 7 to 11 cycles using a sample-barcoded 5' primer and a J-beta primer mix. Each CDR3 protein gets one entry after TCRdb re-called the 5' RACE reads with MiXCR. The table lists roughly 1,800,000 distinct CDR3 sequences, less than 50% of them singletons. The sample was blood. Receptors originate from a woman aged 40 to 49 in good health.

The chain has TRBV24-1 and TRBJ2-1; TRBD1 aligns across 10 bases. Germline V lookup: CDR1 KGHDR, CDR2 SFDVKD. The V and J ends lost 7 bases and 6 bases, in that order; junction bases with no gene match: 8. The CDR3 loop spans 15 amino acids. The CDR3: CATRSTGGEGNEQFF. DNA for the CDR3: TGTGCCACCAGATCGACAGGGGGCGAAGGCAATGAGCAGTTCTTC.

This clonotype has more than one count but fewer than ten. The chain employs TRBV6-2 or TRBV6-3 and TRBJ2-5; 8 nucleotides align to TRBD1. The CDR3 extends over 14 amino acids. Germline V gene data show CDR1 as MNHEY and CDR2 as SVGEGT. V shed 6 bases, J shed 1 base, and the junction held 4 bases outside the gene matches. The CDR3 DNA follows: TGTGCCAGCAGAGAGGACAGGGTCCAAGAGACCCAGTACTTC. Translating it yields CASREDRVQETQYF.

The rearrangement uses TRBV6-2 or TRBV6-3 and TRBJ1-6; weak D call: TRBD1 (6 bases). V was shortened by 10 bases and J by 2 bases, with 18 bases between the two germline ends. Germline V gives CDR1 MNHEY, CDR2 SVGEGT. The CDR3 extends over 16 amino acids. CDR3 protein: CAIKDSRGAYNSPLHF. DNA of the CDR3: TGTGCCATCAAGGACAGCCGGGGGGCCTATAATTCACCCCTCCACTTT.

CDR3 bases: TGTGCCAGCAGTTACGGGACAGGGGAAAGCGAGCAGTACTTC. Translation gives CASSYGTGESEQYF. The chain links TRBV6-2 or TRBV6-3 to TRBJ2-4, with TRBD1 identical over 10 bases. The J call is doubtful: the DNA matches TRBJ2-7 better. Germline V gene data show CDR1 as MNHEY and CDR2 as SVGEGT. This CDR3 is built from 14 residues.

This clonotype was seen many times. The rearrangement uses TRBV7-2 and TRBJ2-5; tentatively, D is TRBD1 (5 bases). This CDR3 is 16 amino acids long. In germline, CDR1 is SGHTA, CDR2 FQGNSA. V gave up 0 bases and J gave up 5 bases, with 16 bases separating them. The CDR3 spells CASSLAGQGVLETQYF. The CDR3 nucleotides are TGTGCCAGCAGCTTAGCGGGTCAGGGTGTTTTGGAGACCCAGTACTTC.

This chain uses TRBV7-2 with TRBJ2-3; D ambiguous. The CDR3 covers 14 residues. Germline V gene lookup returns CDR1 SGHTA and CDR2 FQGNSA. V lost 6 bases and J 1 base, leaving 11 bases between the germline ends. The CDR3 DNA follows: TGTGCCAGCAGTCCTCTCAGAGGCACAGATACGCAGTATTTT. It codes for CASSPLRGTDTQYF.

In its sample, this clonotype was seen a few times. The chain recombines TRBV7-8 with TRBJ2-7; possible D gene TRBD1, 7 bases. This CDR3 is built from 16 residues. Between the trimmed V and J ends, which lost 5 bases and 3 bases, there was a span of 20 bases. The germline gives CDR1 SGHVS, CDR2 FQNEAQ. The CDR3 DNA sequence: TGTGCCAGCAGCCGCGGGCGGGACAGAGAATACTACGAGCAGTACTTC. This sequence encodes CASSRGRDREYYEQYF.

The table lists this clonotype with a few counts. The chain couples TRBV6-6 to TRBJ2-3; a possible D gene is TRBD1 (6 bases). This CDR3 has 16 amino acids. V lost 7 bases, J lost 0 bases, and 17 bases lay in between. Germline CDR1 is MNHNY and CDR2 is SVGAGI (reference sequence). This chain's CDR3 is CASNIPTGISTDTQYF. The CDR3 DNA sequence: TGTGCCAGCAACATCCCGACAGGTATCAGCACAGATACGCAGTATTTT.

V is TRBV15 and J is TRBJ2-3; D is possibly TRBD2 (7 bases). From germline, CDR1 is LNHNV and CDR2 YYDKDF (reference sequence). The CDR3 sequence is 13 residues long. V was trimmed by 5 bases and J by 5 bases, leaving 11 bases between them. This CDR3 reads CATSGGAGDTQYF. For the CDR3, the DNA is TGTGCCACCAGCGGGGGGGCTGGAGATACGCAGTATTTT.

This clonotype has more than one count but fewer than ten. The rearrangement joins TRBV7-6 to TRBJ2-7; 7 bases are a match to TRBD2. Germline V lookup: CDR1 SGHVS, CDR2 FNYEAQ. The V gene end was trimmed by 0 bases and the J gene end by 2 bases; junction bases not matched to a gene: 7. The CDR3 runs to 16 residues. CDR3 in DNA: TGTGCCAGCAGCTTAGCGCTAGCTAGCGGCCCCTACGAGCAGTACTTC. Its translation: CASSLALASGPYEQYF. Using reference TRBV7-6 and TRBJ2-7 for the parts outside the CDR3, the full variable domain is GAGVSQSPRYKVTKRGQDVALRCDPISGHVSLYWYRQALGQGPEFLTYFNYEAQQDKSGLPNDRFSAERPEGSISTLTIQRTEQRDSAMYRCASSLALASGPYEQYFGPGTRLTVT.

Comment on this clonotype: Because it lacks the conserved phenylalanine or tryptophan at the end, this CDR3 is likely a read error. J is TRBJ2-7 and V is TRBV28; 10 bases fit TRBD2. The ends lost 4 bases at V and 4 bases at J; junction bases unmatched: 7. This CDR3 region has 15 residues. Germline V gene data show CDR1 as MDHEN and CDR2 as SYDVKM. The CDR3 sequence is CASSSSGGARYEQYL. As DNA, the CDR3 is TGTGCCAGCAGTTCCAGCGGGGGGGCCAGGTACGAGCAGTACTTA.

This chain connects TRBV7-2 to TRBJ1-4; no clear D gene. The CDR3 covers 14 residues. Germline V gene lookup returns CDR1 SGHTA and CDR2 FQGNSA. V was clipped by 6 bases and J by 5 bases, with 13 bases between them. The CDR3 loop reads CASRLTGSNEKLFF. CDR3 DNA: TGTGCCAGCAGATTGACCGGTAGCAATGAAAAACTGTTTTTT.

As to this clonotype: Its ends do not fully match the called genes, so a read error is possible. The gene calls are TRBV29-1 and TRBJ2-1; 9 positions agree with TRBD2. Germline V gene sequence: CDR1 SQVTM, CDR2 ANQGSEA. This CDR3 contains 16 residues. The DNA of the CDR3 is TGCCGCGTTGAGGCTAGCGGGGCCAACCCCTACAATGAGCAGTTCTTC. Its protein is CRVEASGANPYNEQFF.

The V and J genes are TRBV29-1 and TRBJ2-5, with TRBD1 as a possible D gene (5 bases). The length of the CDR3 is 16 residues. The germline V gene has CDR1 SQVTM and CDR2 ANQGSEA. V lost 8 bases and J lost 1, with 23 bases in between. CDR3 loop: CSTQLGARKSQETQYF. CDR3 coding DNA: TGCAGCACACAACTTGGGGCCCGCAAAAGCCAAGAGACCCAGTACTTC.